A selection of T cell receptor beta chains follows, all from one sample in a study of CD8 T cells in Susac syndrome. TCRdb fed the immunoSEQ multiplex PCR reads into MiXCR, producing one record per CDR3 protein. The table includes some 190,000 distinct CDR3 sequences, approximately 94% detected once. Sequencing was done on a sample of CD4+ T cells from PBMCs. The receptor set was obtained from a human donor with Susac syndrome. CDR3s include the opening cysteine and the closing phenylalanine or tryptophan. Each record gives: CDR3 protein, V gene.

CASSLGQGAGNSPLHF	TRBV5-1
CASSTSAGFDEQFF	TRBV11-1
CATLAGGFGYTF	TRBV6-1
CASSRQGTASYGYTF	TRBV5-1
CASSQDTQKNTEAFF	TRBV4-3
CATSDPGQGKETQYF	TRBV24-1
CAWSVDSRDGYTF	TRBV30
CASSLGQGPTAEQFF	TRBV19
CAAGRNEQFF	TRBV6-1
CASSPASGQNSPLHF	TRBV18
CASSPLRRATASNTEAFF	TRBV7-8
CSASPGTSANEQFF	TRBV20-1
CSGRYTDTQYF	TRBV29-1
CASSRPQGYSPLHF	TRBV5-6
CASSEPGQGLYGYTF	TRBV25-1
CSASYVGTGETQYF	TRBV20-1
CASSHTQGEDPTEAFF	TRBV4-2
CASSLIQGSTDTQYF	TRBV5-1
CASSLSVPEKLFF	TRBV5-6
CASNAPRGGWSHQPQHF	TRBV19
CASSWRDPDTQYF	TRBV7-2
CASSQVLVRGDGYTF	TRBV4-3
CASSVDGGDTQYF	TRBV9
CATSDSRQGNYGYTF	TRBV24-1
CASSQSERGNQPQHF	TRBV4-1
CSARWGGYGYTF	TRBV20-1
CASSLSDGQPQHF	TRBV12-3/TRBV12-4
CSARQARQETQYF	TRBV20-1